The present entry profiles one T cell receptor (beta chain) with its context. The table came from immunoSEQ multiplex PCR; TCRdb's copy has only in-frame clones and leaves some out. The table shows 95,000 to 150,000 clones, with 79% occurring only once. The germline V gene encodes CDR1 MNHEY and CDR2 SVGAGI. The CDR3 has 13 residues. Trimming cost V 6 bases and J 4 bases; bases outside gene matches: 4. The sample belongs to a study of blood T cell repertoires in COVID-19. This receptor was taken from a middle-aged man with active or convalescent COVID-19. The chain is built from TRBV6-5 and TRBJ1-1; 8 bases agree with TRBD1. The sequencing sample was made of peripheral blood. This CDR3 is CASRTTGGTEAFF. The CDR3 nucleotides are TGTGCCAGCAGGACCACAGGGGGCACTGAAGCTTTCTTT.